These T cell receptor beta chains were read from a single sample in a study of blood T cell repertoires in COVID-19. The table came from immunoSEQ multiplex PCR; TCRdb's copy has only in-frame clones and leaves some out. The sample lists roughly 100,000 clones; more than 75% were seen once. Sequences were obtained from peripheral blood. The receptors were gathered from a man aged 55-75 years with active or convalescent COVID-19. Both conserved end residues are trimmed from each CDR3. The D gene is left open where the match is weak.

>TRBJ2-2|.|TRBV5-1
ASSPRQANTGELF
>TRBJ2-6|TRBD2|TRBV19
ASSSWTSGTTGANVLT
>TRBJ2-1|TRBD2|TRBV3-1/TRBV3-2
ASSPETSGRGSYNEQF
>TRBJ2-1|.|TRBV23-1
ASSPTGNEQF
>TRBJ2-3|TRBD1|TRBV7-2
ASSLARSYRGGDTQY
>TRBJ2-2|.|TRBV12-3/TRBV12-4
ASRPTRTGELF
>TRBJ2-5|TRBD2|TRBV2
ASSGTSGRGETQY
>TRBJ2-3|.|TRBV6-6
ASTPLGGNTDTQY
>TRBJ1-6|TRBD1|TRBV10-3
AISDDRESLH
>TRBJ2-6|.|TRBV27
ASSPLGANVLT
>TRBJ2-1|.|TRBV19
ASSKGSSIREQF
>TRBJ2-3|TRBD2|TRBV6-2/TRBV6-3
ASSRTSEIDTQY
>TRBJ1-6|TRBD1|TRBV3-1/TRBV3-2
ASSPGQEWSPLH
>TRBJ2-2|.|TRBV4-3
ASSQDPGRTTPGGELF
>TRBJ1-5|.|TRBV7-2
ASSLGQYNQPQH
>TRBJ2-1|TRBD2|TRBV7-9
ASSLELLAHNEQF
>TRBJ2-5|TRBD2|TRBV7-2
ASSALAGGQETQY
>TRBJ2-1|.|TRBV29-1
SVESGSSYNEQF
>TRBJ1-1|.|TRBV7-9
ASSPRGGKTTEAF
>TRBJ2-7|.|TRBV27
ASSSRSNGAHEQY
>TRBJ1-2|.|TRBV28
ASSPPVNYGYT
>TRBJ1-1|.|TRBV6-2/TRBV6-3
ASSTLLQGQNTEAF
>TRBJ2-1|TRBD2|TRBV5-1
ASSYTAGGYNEQF
>TRBJ2-1|.|TRBV24-1
ATSDSYSIVVNEQF
>TRBJ1-3|.|TRBV5-6
ASSLAGVAGNTIY
>TRBJ2-7|.|TRBV5-4
ASSLGEVGYEQY
>TRBJ2-6|.|TRBV5-4
ASSLNGHSGANVLT
>TRBJ2-2|TRBD1|TRBV29-1
SGQGATGELF
>TRBJ1-3|.|TRBV5-4
ASSLTGGNTIY
>TRBJ2-5|.|TRBV2
ASREGAVQETQY
>TRBJ2-2|.|TRBV5-4
ASSSGRASAPDTGELF
>TRBJ1-2|.|TRBV21-1
ASSKVLQGGYGYT
>TRBJ1-2|.|TRBV28
ASLVRGAFGYT
>TRBJ2-7|.|TRBV29-1
SVEREYEQY
>TRBJ1-5|TRBD1|TRBV28
ASSSTGVSNQPQH
>TRBJ2-1|TRBD1|TRBV5-1
ASSSGTGPLPNEQF
>TRBJ2-3|.|TRBV5-1
ASSPRGRADTQY
>TRBJ2-5|.|TRBV7-2
ASSSMGRASGETQY
>TRBJ1-3|.|TRBV18
ASSPPSSRLFGNTIY
>TRBJ2-1|.|TRBV11-3
ASSLTVAGANEQF
>TRBJ1-2|TRBD1|TRBV5-1
ASSPSPPPGQGMVGYT
>TRBJ1-2|TRBD1|TRBV18
ASFAGTGGHYGYT
>TRBJ2-1|TRBD1|TRBV4-3
ASSQEDRGYEQF
>TRBJ1-4|.|TRBV28
ASSPGGQGDEKLF